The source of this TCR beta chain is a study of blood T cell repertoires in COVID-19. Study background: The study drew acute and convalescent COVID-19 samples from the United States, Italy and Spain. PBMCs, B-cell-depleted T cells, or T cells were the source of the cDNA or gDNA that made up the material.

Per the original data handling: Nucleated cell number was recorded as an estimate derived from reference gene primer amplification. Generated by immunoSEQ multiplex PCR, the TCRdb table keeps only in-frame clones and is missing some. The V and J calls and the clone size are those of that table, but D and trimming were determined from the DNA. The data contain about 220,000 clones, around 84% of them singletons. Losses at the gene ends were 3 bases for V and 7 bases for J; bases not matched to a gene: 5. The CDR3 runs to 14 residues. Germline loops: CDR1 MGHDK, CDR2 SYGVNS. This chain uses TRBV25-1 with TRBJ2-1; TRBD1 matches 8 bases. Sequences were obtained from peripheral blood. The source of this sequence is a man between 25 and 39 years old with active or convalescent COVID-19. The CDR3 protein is CASSDQDRVNEQFF. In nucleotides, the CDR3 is TGTGCCAGCAGTGATCAGGACAGGGTTAATGAGCAGTTCTTC.